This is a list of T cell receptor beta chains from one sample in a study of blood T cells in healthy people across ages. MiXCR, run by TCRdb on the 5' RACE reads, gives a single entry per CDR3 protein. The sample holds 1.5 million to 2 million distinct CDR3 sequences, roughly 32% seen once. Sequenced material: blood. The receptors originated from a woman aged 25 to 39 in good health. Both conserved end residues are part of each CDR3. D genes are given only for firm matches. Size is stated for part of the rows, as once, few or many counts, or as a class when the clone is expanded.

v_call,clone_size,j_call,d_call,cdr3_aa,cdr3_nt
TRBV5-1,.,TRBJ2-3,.,CASSSTGADSTDTQYF,TGCGCCAGCAGCTCAACAGGAGCTGATAGCACAGATACGCAGTATTTT
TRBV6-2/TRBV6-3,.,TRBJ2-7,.,CASSWDWGEQYF,TGTGCCAGCAGCTGGGACTGGGGCGAGCAGTACTTC
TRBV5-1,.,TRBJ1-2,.,CASSSDLVGHGYTF,TGCGCCAGCAGTTCGGACCTGGTGGGACATGGCTACACCTTC
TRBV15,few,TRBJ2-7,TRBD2,CATSRDLAGDYEQYF,TGTGCCACCAGCAGAGATCTAGCGGGGGACTACGAGCAGTACTTC
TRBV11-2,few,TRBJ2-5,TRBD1,CASSLVGLTGVGETQYF,TGTGCCAGCAGCTTAGTGGGTCTGACAGGGGTTGGGGAGACCCAGTACTTC
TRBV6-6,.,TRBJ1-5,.,CASSYSRGEDQPQHF,TGTGCCAGCAGTTACTCAAGGGGGGAGGATCAGCCCCAGCATTTT
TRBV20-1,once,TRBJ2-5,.,CSAREAARGTQYF,TGCAGTGCTAGAGAAGCGGCCCGGGGGACCCAGTACTTC
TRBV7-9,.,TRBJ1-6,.,CASKRAGDNSPRHF,TGTGCCAGTAAACGCGCCGGGGATAATTCACCCCGCCACTTT
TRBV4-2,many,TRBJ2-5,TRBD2,CASSQGMGLAEETQYF,TGTGCCAGCAGCCAAGGGATGGGACTAGCGGAAGAGACCCAGTACTTC
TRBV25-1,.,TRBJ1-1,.,CASSELRGSTEAFF,TGTGCCAGCAGTGAATTGAGGGGGAGCACTGAAGCTTTCTTT
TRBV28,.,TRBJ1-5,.,CASSLGLFNQPQHF,TGTGCCAGCAGTTTAGGGCTATTCAATCAGCCCCAGCATTTT
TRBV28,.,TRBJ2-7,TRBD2,CASSRVDGTSVTYEQYF,TGTGCCAGCAGCCGGGTAGACGGGACTAGCGTAACCTACGAGCAGTACTTC
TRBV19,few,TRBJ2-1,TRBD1,CASSIDRGPSNEQFF,TGTGCCAGTAGTATAGACAGGGGGCCCTCCAATGAGCAGTTCTTC
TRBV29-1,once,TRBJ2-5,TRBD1,CSVDRGLMGETQYF,TGCAGCGTCGACAGGGGGCTAATGGGCGAGACCCAGTACTTC
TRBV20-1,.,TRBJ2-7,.,CSARQDGTYEQYF,TGCAGTGCTAGACAGGACGGGACCTACGAGCAGTACTTC
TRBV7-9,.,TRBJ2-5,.,CASSAGYNEQYF,TGTGCCAGCAGCGCCGGGTACAATGAGCAGTACTTC
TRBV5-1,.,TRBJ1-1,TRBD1,CASSPLRGQVGMNTEAFF,TGCGCCAGCAGCCCGCTGAGAGGACAGGTTGGGATGAACACTGAAGCTTTCTTT
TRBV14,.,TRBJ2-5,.,CASSQEGELGWAQYF,TGTGCCAGCAGCCAAGAGGGTGAACTGGGTTGGGCCCAGTACTTC
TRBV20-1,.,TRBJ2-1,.,CSASRDRRQEFEQFF,TGCAGTGCTTCCCGAGACAGGCGACAGGAGTTTGAGCAGTTCTTC
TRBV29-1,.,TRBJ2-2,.,CSVEGTQFTGELFF,TGCAGCGTTGAAGGGACACAATTCACCGGGGAGCTGTTTTTT
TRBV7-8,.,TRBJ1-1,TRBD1,CASSGDRVEAFF,TGTGCCAGCAGCGGAGACAGGGTTGAAGCTTTCTTT
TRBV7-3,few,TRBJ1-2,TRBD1,CASSPGRGRKGYTF,TGTGCCAGCAGCCCAGGCAGGGGGCGGAAAGGCTACACCTTC
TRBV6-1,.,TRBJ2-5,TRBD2,CASVLAGGNTQYF,TGTGCCAGCGTTCTAGCGGGGGGTAATACCCAGTACTTC
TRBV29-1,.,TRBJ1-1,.,CSVEDSLMNTEAFF,TGCAGCGTGGAAGACAGCCTCATGAACACTGAAGCTTTCTTT
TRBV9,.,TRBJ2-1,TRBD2,CASSSQEGGRARDEQFF,TGTGCCAGCAGCTCCCAAGAAGGCGGGAGGGCCAGGGATGAGCAGTTCTTC
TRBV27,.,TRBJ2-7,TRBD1,CASSPAGTGPAEQYF,TGTGCCAGCAGTCCTGCTGGGACAGGACCTGCCGAGCAGTACTTC
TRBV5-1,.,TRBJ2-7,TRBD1,CASSLLAPRQGSTSYEQYF,TGCGCCAGCAGCCTGTTGGCCCCAAGACAGGGGAGTACCTCCTACGAGCAGTACTTC
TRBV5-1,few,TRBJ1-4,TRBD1,CASSPQGLGEKLFF,TGCGCCAGCAGCCCACAGGGGTTAGGTGAAAAACTGTTTTTT
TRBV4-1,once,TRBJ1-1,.,CASSLGLGGAEAFF,TGCGCCAGCAGCCTGGGACTGGGAGGCGCTGAAGCTTTCTTT
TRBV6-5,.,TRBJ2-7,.,CAAGDRLEQYF,TGTGCTGCAGGGGATCGGCTCGAGCAGTACTTC
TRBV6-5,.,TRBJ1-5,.,CASSYSSRGGFSNQPQHF,TGTGCCAGCAGTTACTCGTCCCGGGGGGGTTTTAGCAATCAGCCCCAGCATTTT
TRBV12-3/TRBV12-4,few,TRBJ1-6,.,CASSPVGGLNSPLHF,TGTGCCAGCAGTCCCGTGGGGGGTCTGAATTCACCCCTCCACTTT
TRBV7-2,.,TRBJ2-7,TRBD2,CASSLAGGNMYEQYF,TGTGCCAGCAGCTTAGCGGGGGGGAATATGTACGAGCAGTACTTC
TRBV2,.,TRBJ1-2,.,CASSGGLIYGYTF,TGTGCCAGCAGTGGAGGCTTGATTTATGGCTACACCTTC
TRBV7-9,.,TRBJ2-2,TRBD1,CASSPRGPGTGELFF,TGTGCCAGCAGCCCAAGGGGGCCTGGGACCGGGGAGCTGTTTTTT
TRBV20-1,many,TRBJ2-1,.,CSARDFTSDNNEQFF,TGCAGTGCTAGAGATTTTACATCGGACAACAATGAGCAGTTCTTC
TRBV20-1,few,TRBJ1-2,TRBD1,CALDRVNYGYTF,TGCGCCCTCGACAGGGTTAACTATGGCTACACCTTC
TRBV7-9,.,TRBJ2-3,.,CASSLGPGGDTQYF,TGTGCCAGCAGCTTAGGACCAGGTGGAGATACGCAGTATTTT
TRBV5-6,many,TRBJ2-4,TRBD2,CASAGGAAKNIQYF,TGTGCCAGCGCCGGGGGGGCGGCCAAAAACATTCAGTACTTC
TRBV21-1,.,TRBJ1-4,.,CASSKRTGADEKLFF,TGTGCCAGCAGCAAAAGGACAGGGGCGGACGAAAAACTGTTTTTT
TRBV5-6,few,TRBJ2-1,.,CASSLEEGRLGYNEQFF,TGTGCCAGCAGCTTGGAAGAGGGCCGACTCGGTTACAATGAGCAGTTCTTC
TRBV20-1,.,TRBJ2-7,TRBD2,CSASMLAGNEQYF,TGCAGTGCTAGTATGCTAGCGGGGAACGAGCAGTACTTC
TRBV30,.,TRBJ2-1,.,CAWSVSANEQFF,TGTGCCTGGAGTGTGTCAGCCAATGAGCAGTTCTTC
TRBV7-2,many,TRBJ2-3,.,CASSFLQGTDTQYF,TGTGCCAGCAGCTTCCTACAGGGCACAGATACGCAGTATTTT
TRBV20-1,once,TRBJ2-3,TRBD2,CSARSGGTTEIPRTDTQYF,TGCAGTGCAAGAAGCGGGGGGACCACCGAAATACCTCGCACAGATACGCAGTATTTT
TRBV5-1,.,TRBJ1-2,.,CASSPSKDRDTQNDGGYTF,TGCGCCAGCAGCCCGTCTAAGGACCGGGACACCCAGAATGACGGTGGCTACACCTTC
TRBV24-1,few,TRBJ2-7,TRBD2,CATSAPGLAGWEQYF,TGTGCCACCAGTGCCCCGGGACTAGCGGGATGGGAGCAGTACTTC
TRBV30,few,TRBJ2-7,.,CAWRGWGYEQYF,TGTGCCTGGAGAGGATGGGGCTACGAGCAGTACTTC
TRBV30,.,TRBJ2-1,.,CAWDKGSYNEQFF,TGTGCCTGGGACAAGGGCTCCTACAATGAGCAGTTCTTC
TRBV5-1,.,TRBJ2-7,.,CANSLERGLLAAYEQYF,TGCGCCAACAGCTTGGAAAGGGGGCTGCTAGCGGCCTACGAGCAGTACTTC
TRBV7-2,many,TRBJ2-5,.,CASSPWGRLEETQYF,TGTGCCAGCAGCCCGTGGGGGAGGTTGGAGGAGACCCAGTACTTC
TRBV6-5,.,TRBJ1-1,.,CASKRSENTEAFF,TGTGCCAGCAAAAGGAGCGAGAACACTGAAGCTTTCTTT
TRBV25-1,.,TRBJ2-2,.,CASSERELETGELFF,TGTGCCAGCAGTGAAAGAGAGTTGGAAACCGGGGAGCTGTTTTTT